This entry lists 5 T cell receptor beta chains sequenced from one sample in a study of T-cell reconstitution after alpha-beta-depleted transplantation in children. Unique molecular identifiers were incorporated into the prepared TCRbeta library. TCRdb used MiXCR to reprocess the PCR reads, holding one entry per CDR3 protein. The table lists some 180,000 distinct CDR3 sequences, 6.6% of them singletons, with 5.5% to 6.5% in the top ten. The sequencing used PBMCs, collected before TCRalphabeta/CD19-depleted stem cell transplant. The source is a boy aged 2-15 years with acute lymphoblastic leukemia, due to receive a stem cell transplant.

The chain is built from TRBV18 and TRBJ2-1; 8 bases are shared with TRBD2. CDR3 size: 14 residues. Germline V lookup: CDR1 KGHSH, CDR2 LQKENI. The junction had 7 bases not matched to a gene; V was cut back by 3 bases and J by 9 bases. DNA for the CDR3: TGTGCCAGCTCACCGCCCGGACGGGGGGGTGAGCAGTTCTTC. Translation: CASSPPGRGGEQFF.

The chain carries TRBV5-1 and TRBJ1-1; D possibly corresponds to TRBD1 (6 bases). Between the trimmed V and J ends, which lost 0 bases and 4 bases, there was a span of 13 bases. This CDR3 comprises 15 residues. Per germline, CDR1 SGHRS and CDR2 YFSETQ. CDR3 nucleotide sequence: TGCGCCAGCAGCTTGGGGCGGGGGGCGGTCACTGAAGCTTTCTTT. Protein product: CASSLGRGAVTEAFF. The variable domain in full, with the rest retrieved from reference TRBV5-1 and TRBJ1-1, is KAGVTQTPRYLIKTRGQQVTLSCSPISGHRSVSWYQQTPGQGLQFLFEYFSETQRNKGNFPGRFSGRQFSNSRSEMNVSTLELGDSALYLCASSLGRGAVTEAFFGQGTRLTVV.

The J gene is TRBJ1-1, the V gene TRBV10-3; tentatively, D is TRBD1 (6 bases). V gave up 7 bases and J gave up 3 bases, with 15 bases separating them. Germline V gene data show CDR1 as ENHRY and CDR2 as SYGVKD. This CDR3 is built from 14 residues. CDR3 sequence: CAITRNRDDTEAFF. CDR3 bases: TGTGCCATCACGAGAAACAGGGATGACACTGAAGCTTTCTTT.

The rearrangement joins TRBV4-1 to TRBJ2-1; TRBD2 aligns across 16 bases. The CDR3 has 20 residues. The trim removed 4 bases at V and 7 bases at J, leaving 16 bases unmatched. Germline lookup yields CDR1 MGHRA and CDR2 YSYEKL. This CDR3 is CASSRYRSGTSGGAGNEQFF. CDR3 nucleotide sequence: TGCGCCAGCAGCCGCTACAGGAGCGGGACTAGCGGGGGGGCGGGGAATGAGCAGTTCTTC.

The chain recombines TRBV2 with TRBJ2-5; D is ambiguous. Germline CDR1 SNHLY, CDR2 FYNNEI. The CDR3 is 15 residues long. V shed 4 bases and J shed 5 bases, with 17 bases lying between them. The CDR3 DNA sequence: TGTGCCAGCAGTGCCCGAACTCCGTTCGGCGAGACCCAGTACTTC. Protein sequence: CASSARTPFGETQYF.